This T cell receptor (beta chain) came from a study of blood T cell repertoires in COVID-19. The authors' processing: For nucleated cells, counts were estimated from reference gene primer amplification. Produced via immunoSEQ multiplex PCR; TCRdb's table is partial and in-frame only. V and J calls and clone size are copied from that table; D and trimming were computed from the DNA. This table has some 400,000 clones, around 84% appearing once. Looked up from germline, CDR1 is GTSNPN and CDR2 is SVGIG (reference sequence). The CDR3 covers 14 residues. V lost 2 bases to trimming and J lost 3 bases; unmatched junction nucleotides: 6. This clone was recorded a few times.

The source of this sequence is a human donor in a cohort sampled during active COVID-19. Sequencing input: peripheral blood. The rearrangement joins TRBV30 to TRBJ2-7, with 8 positions matching TRBD1. The CDR3 region is CAWSYRGKFYEQYF. The CDR3 DNA reads TGTGCCTGGAGTTACAGGGGGAAATTCTACGAGCAGTACTTC. Full variable domain (remainder filled in from reference TRBV30 and TRBJ2-7): SQTIHQWPATLVQPVGSPLSLECTVEGTSNPNLYWYRQAAGRGLQLLFYSVGIGQISSEVPQNLSASRPQDRQFILSSKKLLLSDSGFYLCAWSYRGKFYEQYFGPGTRLTVT.